This paragraph covers one TCR beta chain sequence. Its antigen remains undetermined. Qualities for individual bases were not recorded, and no much larger clone is one base off. The junction carries 13 bases between V and J, which are trimmed by 6 bases and 0 bases respectively. CDR1 and CDR2 are drawn from the germline V gene (reference sequence): DFQATT, SNEGSKA. The CDR3, cysteine through phenylalanine, is 14 amino acids long. Only the CDR3 region is kept as DNA, spanning 42 bases read in frame from base 1. Reads for this sample came from an Illumina NovaSeq 6000. cDNA libraries for TCRalpha and TCRbeta were prepared by 5'RACE using constant-segment primers, with sample barcodes and unique molecular identifiers added. Trizol reagent was used to extract RNA from every sample. Libraries were amplified in two PCR steps, with a second sample barcode and Illumina TruSeq adapters added in the second step. Sequencing of the libraries was done on an Illumina NovaSeq, producing 2 x 150 bp paired-end reads. As for the original processing: Reads were demultiplexed and collapsed into UMI-guided consensus sequences with migec v1.2.7. Using mixcr v2.1.11, UMI consensuses were aligned to TRA and TRB V and J templates and then assembled into clonotypes. Clonotypes were classified as expanded or contracted when called significant by both edgeR and NoisET, with noise models trained on biological replicates. For edgeR calls, a false discovery rate-adjusted p below 0.01 and a log2 fold-change threshold of 1 were applied. As an exploratory analysis of dynamics, max-normalized trajectories of the 1000 most abundant clonotypes were examined by PCA with hierarchical clustering. Each responding clone was given a CD4 or CD8 phenotype based on the CD4+ and CD8+ repertoires, which had been sequenced separately. The raw public data were reprocessed by TCRdb itself: fastp quality trimming at Q25, MiXCR clonotype calling, in-frame beta chains only. One record per CDR3 amino acid sequence lists the most common genes and DNA. The V and J calls and clone size come from TCRdb's table, not from the authors' own analysis. The sample data list some 450,000 distinct CDR3 sequences, and 20% of these were observed just once. The ten largest clones capture approximately 8.4% of the sample.

The data derive from a study of T-cell memory formation after mild COVID-19 (dated by TCRdb to the early 2020s). General notes on the study: TCR sequence clusters from the two donors were found to be largely donor specific. In a couple of donors, T-cell clones that expanded and contracted after mild COVID-19 were followed by sequencing TCRalpha and TCRbeta repertoires longitudinally. The cohort was made up of two young adult volunteers, one female and one male, who were previously healthy. Study-level results and caveats: Contracting CD4+ clones appeared mostly in the CM and EM memory subsets, whereas CD8+ clones were enriched in EMRA. Some responding clones were found in pre-infection memory, which suggests that pre-existing cross-reactive memory T cells took part in the SARS-CoV-2 response. Only two mild cases were covered in the study, and larger cohorts including severe cases with pre-infection samples were considered necessary. Clones that contracted from day 15 to 85 showed balanced CD4/CD8 phenotypes, whereas a second wave of clones that expanded from day 15 to 37 leaned towards CD4+. Whether the second-wave clones peaking on day 37 were SARS-CoV-2 specific was not confirmed.

Ficoll-Paque density gradient centrifugation was used to isolate PBMCs. This TCR was sampled from an adult woman who had mild COVID-19 (a few samples of this study predate the infection). The sample titles of this study are shuffled in the database, so cell type and time point are left out; the donor was told from shared clones. The sequence is built from TRBV20-1 and TRBJ2-3; no confident D gene assignment can be made. The sample taken for sequencing was PBMCs or a T cell subset sorted from them (not recorded which). The nucleotide sequence reads TGCAGTGCACTAAGGGTTGCTAGCACAGATACGCAGTATTTT. Translation gives CSALRVASTDTQYF.